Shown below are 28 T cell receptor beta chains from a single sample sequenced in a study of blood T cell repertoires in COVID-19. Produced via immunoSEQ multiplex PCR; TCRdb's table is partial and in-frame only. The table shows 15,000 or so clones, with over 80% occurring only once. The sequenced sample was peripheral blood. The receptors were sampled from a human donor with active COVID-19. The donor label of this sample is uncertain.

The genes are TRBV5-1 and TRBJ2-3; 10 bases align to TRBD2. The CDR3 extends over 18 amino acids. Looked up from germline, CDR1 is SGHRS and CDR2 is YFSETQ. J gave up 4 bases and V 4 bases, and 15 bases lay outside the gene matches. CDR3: CASSKGYGLAGEADTQYF. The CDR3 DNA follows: TGCGCCAGCAGCAAAGGTTATGGCCTAGCGGGAGAAGCAGATACGCAGTATTTT.

The CDR3 nucleotides are TGTGCCAGCAGCAGTAGCGGGAGTACCCACGAGCAGTACTTC. It translates to CASSSSGSTHEQYF. The genes are TRBV3-1 (or the pseudogene TRBV3-2) and TRBJ2-7; 9 nucleotides match TRBD2. The CDR3 length is 14 residues. Germline CDR1 LGHDT, CDR2 YNNKEL (reference sequence). The V gene end was trimmed by 5 bases and the J gene end by 5 bases; junction bases not matched to a gene: 7.

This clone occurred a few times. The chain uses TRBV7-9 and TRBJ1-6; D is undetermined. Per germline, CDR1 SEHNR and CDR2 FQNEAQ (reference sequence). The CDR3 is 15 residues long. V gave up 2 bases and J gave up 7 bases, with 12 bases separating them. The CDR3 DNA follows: TGTGCCAGCAGCTTATCTGCAGGAATGAATTCACCCCTCCACTTT. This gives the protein CASSLSAGMNSPLHF.

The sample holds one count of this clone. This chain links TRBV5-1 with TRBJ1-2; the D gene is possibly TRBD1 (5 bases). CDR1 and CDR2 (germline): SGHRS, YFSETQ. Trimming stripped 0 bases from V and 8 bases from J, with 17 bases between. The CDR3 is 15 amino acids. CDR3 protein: CASSLAPGDPGGYTF. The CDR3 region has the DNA TGCGCCAGCAGCTTGGCCCCGGGGGACCCAGGGGGCTACACCTTC. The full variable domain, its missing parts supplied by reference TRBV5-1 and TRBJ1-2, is KAGVTQTPRYLIKTRGQQVTLSCSPISGHRSVSWYQQTPGQGLQFLFEYFSETQRNKGNFPGRFSGRQFSNSRSEMNVSTLELGDSALYLCASSLAPGDPGGYTFGSGTRLTVV.

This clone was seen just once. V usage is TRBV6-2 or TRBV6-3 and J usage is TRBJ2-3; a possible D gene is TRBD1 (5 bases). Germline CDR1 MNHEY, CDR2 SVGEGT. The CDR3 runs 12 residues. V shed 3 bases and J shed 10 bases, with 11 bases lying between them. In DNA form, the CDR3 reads TGTGCCAGCAGTTATAGGGGAAGTCCGCAGTATTTT. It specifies CASSYRGSPQYF.

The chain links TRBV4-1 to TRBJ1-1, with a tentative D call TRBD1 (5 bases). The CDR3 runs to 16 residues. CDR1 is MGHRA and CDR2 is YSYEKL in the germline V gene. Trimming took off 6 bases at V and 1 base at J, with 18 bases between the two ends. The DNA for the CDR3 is TGCGCCAGCAGTTTCGGGGGAGCGAGTGGGAACACTGAAGCTTTCTTT. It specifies CASSFGGASGNTEAFF.

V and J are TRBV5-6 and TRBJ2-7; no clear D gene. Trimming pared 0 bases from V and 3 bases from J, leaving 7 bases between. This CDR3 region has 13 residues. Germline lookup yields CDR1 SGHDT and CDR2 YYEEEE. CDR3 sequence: CASSLGQNYEQYF. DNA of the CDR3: TGTGCCAGCAGCTTGGGACAAAACTACGAGCAGTACTTC.

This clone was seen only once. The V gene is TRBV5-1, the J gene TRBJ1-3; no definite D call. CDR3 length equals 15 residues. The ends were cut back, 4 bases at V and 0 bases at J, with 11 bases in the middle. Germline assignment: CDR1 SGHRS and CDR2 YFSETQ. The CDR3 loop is CASSVEGHSGNTIYF. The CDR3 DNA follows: TGCGCCAGCAGCGTCGAGGGCCACTCTGGAAACACCATATATTTT.

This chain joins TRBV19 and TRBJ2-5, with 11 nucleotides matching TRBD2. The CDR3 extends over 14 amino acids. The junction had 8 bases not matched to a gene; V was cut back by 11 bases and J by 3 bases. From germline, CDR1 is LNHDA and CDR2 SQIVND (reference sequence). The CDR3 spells CAASGSGGEETQYF. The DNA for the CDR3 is TGTGCCGCCAGTGGTAGCGGGGGGGAAGAGACCCAGTACTTC.

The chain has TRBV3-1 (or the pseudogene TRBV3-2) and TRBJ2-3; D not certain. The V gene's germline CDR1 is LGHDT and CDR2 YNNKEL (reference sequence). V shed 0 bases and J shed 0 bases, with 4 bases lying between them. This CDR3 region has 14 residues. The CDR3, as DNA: TGTGCCAGCAGCCAAGATCTCAGCACAGATACGCAGTATTTT. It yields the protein CASSQDLSTDTQYF.

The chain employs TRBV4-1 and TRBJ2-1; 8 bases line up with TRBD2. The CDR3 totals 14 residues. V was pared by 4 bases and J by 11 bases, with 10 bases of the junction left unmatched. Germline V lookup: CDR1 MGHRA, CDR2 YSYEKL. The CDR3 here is CASSPLGVAGKQFF. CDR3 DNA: TGCGCCAGCAGCCCGTTAGGGGTAGCGGGGAAGCAGTTCTTC.

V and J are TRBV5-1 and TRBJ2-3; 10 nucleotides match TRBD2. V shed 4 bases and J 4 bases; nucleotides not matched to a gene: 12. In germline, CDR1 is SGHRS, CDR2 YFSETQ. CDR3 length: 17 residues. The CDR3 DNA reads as TGCGCCAGCAGCGCCGGAATAGCGGGGGGCTACGCAGATACGCAGTATTTT. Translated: CASSAGIAGGYADTQYF.

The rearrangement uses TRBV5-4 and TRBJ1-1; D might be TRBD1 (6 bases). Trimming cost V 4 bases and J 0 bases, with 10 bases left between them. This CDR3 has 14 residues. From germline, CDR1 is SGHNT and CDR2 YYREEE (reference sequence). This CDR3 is CASSPQGMNTEAFF. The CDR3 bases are TGTGCCAGCAGCCCTCAGGGGATGAACACTGAAGCTTTCTTT.

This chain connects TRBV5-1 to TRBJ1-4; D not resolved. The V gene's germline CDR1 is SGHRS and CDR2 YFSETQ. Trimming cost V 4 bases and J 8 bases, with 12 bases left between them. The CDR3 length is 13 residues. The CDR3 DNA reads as TGCGCCAGCAGCGAGGGCAATGGGGAAAAACTGTTTTTT. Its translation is CASSEGNGEKLFF.

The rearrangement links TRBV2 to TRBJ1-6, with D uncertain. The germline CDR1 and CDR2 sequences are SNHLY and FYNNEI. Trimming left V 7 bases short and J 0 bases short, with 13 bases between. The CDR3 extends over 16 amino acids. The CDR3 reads CASKYSQSSYNSPLHF. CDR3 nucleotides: TGTGCCAGCAAATACTCACAGAGCTCCTATAATTCACCCCTCCACTTT.

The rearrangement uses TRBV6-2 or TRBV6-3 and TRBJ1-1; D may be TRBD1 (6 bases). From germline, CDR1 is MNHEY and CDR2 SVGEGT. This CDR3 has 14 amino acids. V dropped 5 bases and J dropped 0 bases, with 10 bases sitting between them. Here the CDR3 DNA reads TGTGCCAGCAGTCTACAGGGACTGAACACTGAAGCTTTCTTT. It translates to CASSLQGLNTEAFF.

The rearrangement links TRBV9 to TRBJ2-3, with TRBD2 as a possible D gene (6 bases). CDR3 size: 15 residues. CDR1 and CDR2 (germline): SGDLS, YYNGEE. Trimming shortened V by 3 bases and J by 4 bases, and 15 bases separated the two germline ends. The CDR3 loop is CASSGTTRASDTQYF. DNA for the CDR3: TGTGCCAGCAGCGGGACTACTCGGGCGTCAGATACGCAGTATTTT.

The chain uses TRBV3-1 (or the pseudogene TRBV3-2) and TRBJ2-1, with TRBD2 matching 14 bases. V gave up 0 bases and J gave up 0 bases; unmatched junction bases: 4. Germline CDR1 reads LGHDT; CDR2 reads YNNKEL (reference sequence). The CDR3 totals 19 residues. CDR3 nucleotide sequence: TGTGCCAGCAGCCAAGATGGGACTAGCGGGGGCATCTCCTACAATGAGCAGTTCTTC. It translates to CASSQDGTSGGISYNEQFF.

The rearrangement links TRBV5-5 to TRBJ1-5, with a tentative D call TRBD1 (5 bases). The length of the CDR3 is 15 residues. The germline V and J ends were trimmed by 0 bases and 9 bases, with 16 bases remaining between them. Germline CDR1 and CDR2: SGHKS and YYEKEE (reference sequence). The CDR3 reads CASSLDGRARWPQHF. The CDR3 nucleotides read TGTGCCAGCAGCTTGGACGGCAGGGCGCGATGGCCCCAGCATTTT. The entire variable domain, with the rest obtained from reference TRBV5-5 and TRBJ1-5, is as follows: DAGVTQSPTHLIKTRGQQVTLRCSPISGHKSVSWYQQVLGQGPQFIFQYYEKEERGRGNFPDRFSARQFPNYSSELNVNALLLGDSALYLCASSLDGRARWPQHFGDGTRLSIL.

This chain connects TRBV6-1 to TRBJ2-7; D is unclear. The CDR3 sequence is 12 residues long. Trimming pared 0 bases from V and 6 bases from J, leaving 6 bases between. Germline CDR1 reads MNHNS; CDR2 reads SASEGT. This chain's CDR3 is CASSEAQFEQYF. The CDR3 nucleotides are TGTGCCAGCAGTGAAGCCCAGTTCGAGCAGTACTTC.

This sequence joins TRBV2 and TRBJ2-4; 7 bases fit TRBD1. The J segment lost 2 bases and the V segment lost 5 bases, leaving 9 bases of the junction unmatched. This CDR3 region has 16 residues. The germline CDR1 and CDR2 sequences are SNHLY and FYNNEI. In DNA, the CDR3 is TGTGCCAGCAGTTCTAAGGGGGCGTCTTCCAAAAACATTCAGTACTTC. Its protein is CASSSKGASSKNIQYF.

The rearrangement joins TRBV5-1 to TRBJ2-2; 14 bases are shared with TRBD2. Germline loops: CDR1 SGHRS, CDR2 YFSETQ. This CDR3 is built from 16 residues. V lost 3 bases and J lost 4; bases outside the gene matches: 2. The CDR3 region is CASSWGTSGSTGELFF. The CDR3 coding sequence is TGCGCCAGCAGCTGGGGGACTAGCGGGAGCACCGGGGAGCTGTTTTTT.

CDR3 amino acids: CASSLLRSGGYGYTF. DNA for the CDR3: TGTGCCAGCAGTTTGCTTCGTTCAGGGGGTTATGGCTACACCTTC. The chain recombines TRBV6-2 or TRBV6-3 with TRBJ1-2; 7 bases agree with TRBD1. V lost 4 bases to trimming and J lost 5 bases; unmatched junction nucleotides: 10. The germline V gene has CDR1 MNHEY and CDR2 SVGEGT. The CDR3 covers 15 residues.

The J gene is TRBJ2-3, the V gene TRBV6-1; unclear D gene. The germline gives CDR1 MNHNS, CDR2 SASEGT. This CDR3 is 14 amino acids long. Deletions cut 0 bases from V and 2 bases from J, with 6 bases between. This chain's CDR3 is CASSEAWATDTQYF. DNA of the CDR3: TGTGCCAGCAGTGAAGCGTGGGCCACAGATACGCAGTATTTT.

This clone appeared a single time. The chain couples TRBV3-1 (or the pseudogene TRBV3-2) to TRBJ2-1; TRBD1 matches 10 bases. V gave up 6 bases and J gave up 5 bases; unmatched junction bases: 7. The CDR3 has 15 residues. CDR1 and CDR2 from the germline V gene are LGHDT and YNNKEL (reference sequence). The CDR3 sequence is CASRSWDRGNNEQFF. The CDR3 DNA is TGTGCCAGCAGGTCCTGGGACAGGGGAAACAATGAGCAGTTCTTC.

In DNA form, the CDR3 reads TGTGCCAGCAGCCCGGCGGGAGTCGCCTACAATGAGCAGTTCTTC. It is translated as CASSPAGVAYNEQFF. The chain carries TRBV5-4 and TRBJ2-1; 7 bases fit TRBD2. V shed 4 bases and J 2 bases; nucleotides not matched to a gene: 6. The CDR3 is made up of 15 amino acids. Germline V CDR1 and CDR2: SGHNT, YYREEE (reference sequence).

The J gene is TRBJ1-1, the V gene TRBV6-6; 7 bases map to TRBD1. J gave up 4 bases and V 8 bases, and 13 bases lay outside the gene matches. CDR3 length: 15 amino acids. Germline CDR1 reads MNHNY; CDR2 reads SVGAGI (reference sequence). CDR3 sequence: CASLNRDRGVTEAFF. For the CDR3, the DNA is TGTGCCAGCCTAAACCGGGACAGAGGGGTCACTGAAGCTTTCTTT.

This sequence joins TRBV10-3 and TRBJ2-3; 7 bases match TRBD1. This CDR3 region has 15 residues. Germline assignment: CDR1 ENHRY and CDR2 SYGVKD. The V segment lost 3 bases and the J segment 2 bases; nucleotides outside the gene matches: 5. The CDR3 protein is CAISDTGATTDTQYF. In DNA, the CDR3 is TGTGCCATCAGTGACACAGGGGCCACCACAGATACGCAGTATTTT.